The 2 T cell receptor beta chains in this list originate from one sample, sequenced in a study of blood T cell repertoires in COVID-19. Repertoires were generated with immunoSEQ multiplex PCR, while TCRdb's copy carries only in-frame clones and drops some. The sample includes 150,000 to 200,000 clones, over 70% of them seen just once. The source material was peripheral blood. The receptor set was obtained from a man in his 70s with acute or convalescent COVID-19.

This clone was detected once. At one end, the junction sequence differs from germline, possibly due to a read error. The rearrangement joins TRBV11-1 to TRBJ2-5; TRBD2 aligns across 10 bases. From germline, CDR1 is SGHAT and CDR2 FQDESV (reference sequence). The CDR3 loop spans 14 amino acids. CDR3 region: CASSLAGAKETQYF. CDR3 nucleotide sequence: TGTGCCAGCAGCCTAGCGGGAGCTAAGGAGACCCAGTACTTC.

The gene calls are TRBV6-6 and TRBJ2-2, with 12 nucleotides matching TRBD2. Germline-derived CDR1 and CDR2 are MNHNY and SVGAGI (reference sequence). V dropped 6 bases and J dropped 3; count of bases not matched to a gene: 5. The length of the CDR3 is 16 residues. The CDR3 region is CASSPTSGGYTGELFF. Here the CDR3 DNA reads TGTGCCAGCAGCCCGACTAGCGGGGGTTACACCGGGGAGCTGTTTTTT.